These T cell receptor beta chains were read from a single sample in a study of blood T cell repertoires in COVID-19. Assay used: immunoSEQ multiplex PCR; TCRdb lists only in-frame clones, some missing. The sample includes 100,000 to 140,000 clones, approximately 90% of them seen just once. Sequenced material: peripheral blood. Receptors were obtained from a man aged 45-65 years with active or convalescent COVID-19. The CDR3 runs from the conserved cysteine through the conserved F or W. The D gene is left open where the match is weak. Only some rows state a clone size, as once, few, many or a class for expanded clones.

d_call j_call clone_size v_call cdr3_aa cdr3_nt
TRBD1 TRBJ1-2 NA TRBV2 CASSPTGGNSPYGYTF TGTGCCAGCAGCCCGACAGGGGGCAATTCTCCCTATGGCTACACCTTC
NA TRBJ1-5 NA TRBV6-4 CASSPESMGQPQHF TGTGCCAGCAGTCCGGAGAGTATGGGTCAGCCCCAGCATTTT
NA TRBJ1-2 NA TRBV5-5 CASSLVIAWGDGYTF TGTGCCAGCAGCTTGGTTATTGCGTGGGGGGATGGCTACACCTTC
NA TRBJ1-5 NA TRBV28 CASKYDDDNFVDQPQHF TGTGCCAGCAAATACGATGACGACAATTTCGTAGATCAGCCCCAGCATTTT
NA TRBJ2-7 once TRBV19 CASSIEGRGSYEQYF TGTGCCAGTAGTATAGAGGGCAGGGGCTCCTACGAGCAGTACTTC
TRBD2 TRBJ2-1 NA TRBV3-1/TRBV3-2 CASSSSGESNEQFF TGTGCCAGCAGTAGTAGCGGGGAGAGTAATGAGCAGTTCTTC
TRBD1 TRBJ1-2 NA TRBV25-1 CASTPTGMEGYTF TGTGCCAGCACGCCGACAGGGATGGAAGGCTACACCTTC
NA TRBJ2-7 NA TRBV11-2 CASSLEGGSSYEQYF TGTGCCAGCAGCTTAGAAGGCGGAAGCTCCTACGAGCAGTACTTC
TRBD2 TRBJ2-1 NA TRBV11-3 CASSSRTAGGTNEQFF TGTGCCAGCAGCTCCCGTACAGCGGGAGGCACCAATGAGCAGTTCTTC
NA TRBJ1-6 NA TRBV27 CASSFWTDNSPLHF TGTGCCAGCAGTTTCTGGACAGATAATTCACCCCTCCACTTT
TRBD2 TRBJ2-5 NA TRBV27 CASSLFFGREGETQYF TGTGCCAGCAGTTTATTTTTTGGGCGGGAGGGTGAGACCCAGTACTTC
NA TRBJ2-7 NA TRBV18 CASSPLPAGGSYEQYF TGTGCCAGCTCACCCCTCCCTGCAGGGGGGTCCTACGAGCAGTACTTC
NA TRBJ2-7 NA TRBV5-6 CASSGRLNNEQYF TGTGCCAGCAGCGGAAGACTAAACAACGAGCAGTACTTC
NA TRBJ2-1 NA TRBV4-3 CASSHRGADNEQFF TGCGCCAGCAGCCATCGTGGAGCAGACAATGAGCAGTTCTTC
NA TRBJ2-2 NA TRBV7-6 CASSLSGVTGELFF TGTGCCAGCAGCTTATCAGGCGTCACCGGGGAGCTGTTTTTT
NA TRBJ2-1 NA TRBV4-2 CASSQGRGQFF TGTGCCAGCAGCCAAGGCCGGGGGCAGTTCTTC
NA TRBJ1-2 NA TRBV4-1 CASSQGPGYGYTF TGCGCCAGCAGCCAAGGACCAGGCTATGGCTACACCTTC
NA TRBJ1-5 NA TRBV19 CASSMPHRVGLDQPQHF TGTGCCAGTAGTATGCCTCACAGGGTTGGGCTTGATCAGCCCCAGCATTTT
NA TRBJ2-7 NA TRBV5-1 CASSLEQGFDEQYF TGCGCCAGCAGCTTGGAACAGGGCTTCGACGAGCAGTACTTC
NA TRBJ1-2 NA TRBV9 CASSVGGGDYGYTF TGTGCCAGCAGCGTAGGAGGTGGAGACTATGGCTACACCTTC
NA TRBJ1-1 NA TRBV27 CASSPNTGTDTEAFF TGTGCCAGCAGTCCAAACACAGGGACGGACACTGAAGCTTTCTTT
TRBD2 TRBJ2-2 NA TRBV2 CASIPTSGHTGELFF TGTGCCAGCATTCCGACTAGCGGACACACCGGGGAGCTGTTTTTT
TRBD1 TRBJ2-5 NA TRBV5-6 CASSLGQIQETQYF TGTGCCAGCAGCCTGGGACAGATTCAAGAGACCCAGTACTTC
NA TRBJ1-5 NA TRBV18 CASSPLSRGGNQPQHF TGTGCCAGCTCACCCCTTTCCAGGGGTGGCAATCAGCCCCAGCATTTT
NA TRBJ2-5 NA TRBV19 CASSSSTGFGTQYF TGTGCCAGTAGTAGCTCCACAGGGTTTGGGACCCAGTACTTC
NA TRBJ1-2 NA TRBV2 CASRTRYYRDGYTF TGTGCCAGCAGAACTCGATACTACAGGGATGGCTACACCTTC
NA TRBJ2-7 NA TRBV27 CASSFAGGYEQYF TGTGCCAGCAGTTTCGCTGGGGGGTACGAGCAGTACTTC
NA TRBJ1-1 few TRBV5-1 CASSLGDTNTEAFF TGCGCCAGCAGCTTGGGGGACACGAACACTGAAGCTTTCTTT
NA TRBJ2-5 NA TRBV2 CASRADRREQETQYF TGTGCCAGCAGGGCGGACAGGCGGGAACAAGAGACCCAGTACTTC
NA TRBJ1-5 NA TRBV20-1 CSASPGQPYSNQPQHF TGCAGTGCTAGTCCCGGACAACCCTATAGCAATCAGCCCCAGCATTTT
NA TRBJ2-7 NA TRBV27 CASSLRSPRDNLYEQYF TGTGCCAGCAGTTTACGTTCCCCACGGGACAATCTATACGAGCAGTACTTC
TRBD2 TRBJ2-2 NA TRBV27 CASSQREGIFTGELFF TGTGCCAGCAGCCAGCGGGAGGGAATTTTCACCGGGGAGCTGTTTTTT
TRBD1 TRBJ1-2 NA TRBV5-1 CASTGQGYGYTF TGCGCCAGCACGGGACAGGGCTATGGCTACACCTTC
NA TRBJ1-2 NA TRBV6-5 CASSYDSFNYGYTF TGTGCCAGCAGTTACGACAGCTTTAACTATGGCTACACCTTC
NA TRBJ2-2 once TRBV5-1 CASSLGGRVAGELFF TGCGCCAGCAGCTTGGGAGGCAGGGTCGCCGGGGAGCTGTTTTTT
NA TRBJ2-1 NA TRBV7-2 CASSLKRDYNEQFF TGTGCCAGCAGCTTAAAACGCGATTACAATGAGCAGTTCTTC
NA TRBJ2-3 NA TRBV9 CASSDPRIRLTNTDTQYF TGTGCCAGCAGCGACCCACGGATCCGATTGACTAACACAGATACGCAGTATTTT
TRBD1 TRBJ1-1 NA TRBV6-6 CASSHGQAVEAFF TGTGCCAGCAGCCACGGACAGGCGGTTGAAGCTTTCTTT
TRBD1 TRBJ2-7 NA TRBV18 CASSAGTGIPQVYEQYF TGTGCCAGCTCAGCCGGGACAGGGATCCCCCAGGTCTACGAGCAGTACTTC
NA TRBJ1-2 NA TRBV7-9 CASIAGVGYGYTF TGTGCCAGCATTGCAGGGGTCGGCTATGGCTACACCTTC
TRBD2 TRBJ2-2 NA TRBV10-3 CAIRETSGRASNTGELFF TGTGCCATCCGAGAGACTAGCGGGAGGGCCTCGAACACCGGGGAGCTGTTTTTT
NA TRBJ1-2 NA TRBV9 CASKDGSNYGYTF TGTGCCAGCAAGGACGGGAGTAACTATGGCTACACCTTC
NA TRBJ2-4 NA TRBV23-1 CASSYSAGRVLEVENIQYF TGCGCCAGCAGTTATTCAGCGGGCAGGGTCTTAGAGGTAGAAAACATTCAGTACTTC
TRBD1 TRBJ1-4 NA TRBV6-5 CASSYSETGSEKLFF TGTGCCAGCAGTTACTCGGAGACAGGGAGTGAAAAACTGTTTTTT
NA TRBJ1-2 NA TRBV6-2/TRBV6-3 CASSYAGANGYTF TGTGCCAGCAGTTACGCAGGGGCCAATGGCTACACCTTC
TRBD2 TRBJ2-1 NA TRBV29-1 CSVPWTSFHEQFF TGCAGCGTTCCATGGACTAGCTTCCATGAGCAGTTCTTC
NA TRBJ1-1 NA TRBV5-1 CASSSVTNSEAFF TGCGCCAGCAGCTCGGTTACCAACTCTGAAGCTTTCTTT
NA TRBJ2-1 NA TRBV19 CASSIGRLDEQFF TGTGCCAGTAGTATCGGTCGGTTGGATGAGCAGTTCTTC
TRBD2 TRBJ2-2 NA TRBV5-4 CASSLEIAGDAGELFF TGTGCCAGCAGCTTGGAAATAGCGGGAGATGCCGGGGAGCTGTTTTTT
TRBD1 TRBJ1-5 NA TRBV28 CASSSRTGEVDQPQHF TGTGCCAGCAGTTCCCGGACAGGGGAGGTAGATCAGCCCCAGCATTTT
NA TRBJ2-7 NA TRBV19 CASSPQTAPGEQYF TGTGCCAGTAGTCCTCAGACAGCCCCAGGGGAGCAGTACTTC
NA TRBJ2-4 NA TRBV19 CASSSWGGTAKNIQYF TGTGCCAGTAGTAGCTGGGGGGGCACGGCCAAAAACATTCAGTACTTC
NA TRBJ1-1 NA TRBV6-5 CASSSTGNTEAFF TGTGCCAGCAGCTCAACAGGGAACACTGAAGCTTTCTTT
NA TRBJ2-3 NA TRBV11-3 CASRDIFRGTQYF TGTGCCAGCCGGGACATCTTTCGAGGTACGCAGTATTTT
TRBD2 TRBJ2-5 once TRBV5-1 CASSTGLAGETQYF TGCGCCAGCAGCACGGGACTAGCGGGAGAGACCCAGTACTTC